A selection of T cell receptor beta chains follows, all from one sample in a study of Graves' ophthalmopathy and Graves' hyperthyroidism. TCRdb itself ran the multiplex PCR reads through MiXCR, one entry per CDR3 protein. The table includes under 350,000 distinct CDR3 sequences, roughly a sixth detected once. Sequenced: peripheral blood. These receptors all stem from an adult man with Graves' ophthalmopathy. The CDR3 runs from the conserved cysteine through the conserved F or W. D genes are given only for firm matches. Rows may omit the clone size; those that give it use once, few, many or a size class.

d_gene,j_gene,abundance,v_gene,CDR3aa,CDR3nt
TRBD2,TRBJ2-7,NA,TRBV20-1,CSARDLEGLAGANEQYF,TGCAGTGCTAGAGACCTAGAGGGACTAGCGGGAGCCAACGAGCAGTACTTC
TRBD1,TRBJ1-1,many,TRBV27,CASSEGGARDTEAFF,TGTGCCAGCAGTGAAGGGGGCGCGAGGGACACTGAAGCTTTCTTT
TRBD1,TRBJ2-2,many,TRBV4-1,CASSQGTGANTGELFF,TGCGCCAGCAGCCAAGGGACAGGGGCGAACACCGGGGAGCTGTTTTTT
NA,TRBJ1-6,many,TRBV28,CASSLVQQGRNSPLHF,TGTGCCAGCAGTTTGGTCCAACAGGGCAGGAATTCACCCCTCCACTTT
NA,TRBJ2-5,many,TRBV7-2,CASSLVETQYF,TGTGCCAGCAGCTTAGTAGAGACCCAGTACTTC
NA,TRBJ2-6,many,TRBV15,CATSITTGTSGANVLTF,TGTGCCACCAGCATAACCACAGGGACCTCTGGGGCCAACGTCCTGACTTTC
TRBD1,TRBJ2-7,NA,TRBV7-8,CASSLGAGGLVEQYF,TGTGCCAGCAGCTTAGGGGCAGGGGGTTTAGTCGAGCAGTACTTC
TRBD2,TRBJ2-7,many,TRBV19,CASSIRGTSASYEQYF,TGTGCCAGTAGTATCCGCGGGACTAGCGCGTCCTACGAGCAGTACTTC
NA,TRBJ1-2,many,TRBV7-9,CASSLTARRTYGYTF,TGTGCCAGCAGCTTAACAGCCCGCAGAACCTATGGCTACACCTTC
NA,TRBJ2-5,many,TRBV27,CASSPTRLGETQYF,TGTGCCAGCAGTCCCACGAGACTTGGAGAGACCCAGTACTTC
TRBD1,TRBJ1-1,many,TRBV6-2/TRBV6-3,CASIGRDSNTEAFF,TGTGCCAGCATAGGTCGGGACAGCAACACTGAAGCTTTCTTT
NA,TRBJ2-7,few,TRBV12-3/TRBV12-4,CASNQGGYEQYF,TGTGCCAGCAATCAAGGAGGCTACGAGCAGTACTTC
NA,TRBJ1-5,NA,TRBV12-5,CASSIGLYQPQPF,TGTGCTAGTTCCATAGGGCTCTATCAGCCCCAACCTTTT
NA,TRBJ1-2,many,TRBV6-1,CASSGHGYTF,TGTGCCAGCAGTGGCCATGGATACACCTTC
NA,TRBJ1-2,few,TRBV29-1,CSVEAVQDYGYTF,TGCAGCGTTGAAGCAGTGCAGGACTATGGCTACACCTTC
TRBD1,TRBJ1-1,many,TRBV2,CASGGGRGRASPEAFF,TGTGCCAGCGGGGGGGGTAGGGGGCGAGCGTCCCCTGAAGCTTTCTTT
NA,TRBJ2-5,many,TRBV15,CATSGGLVRETQYF,TGTGCCACCAGCGGAGGCCTGGTACGAGAGACCCAGTACTTC
TRBD2,TRBJ2-4,many,TRBV12-3/TRBV12-4,CASMSRTSGRINIQYF,TGTGCCAGCATGTCGAGGACTAGCGGGAGGATTAACATTCAGTACTTC
TRBD1,TRBJ2-7,NA,TRBV20-1,CSARDLGQATYEQYF,TGCAGTGCTAGAGATCTGGGACAGGCCACCTACGAGCAGTACTTC
TRBD1,TRBJ2-7,many,TRBV29-1,CSVVGQGALYEQYF,TGCAGCGTTGTCGGACAGGGTGCGCTCTACGAGCAGTACTTC
NA,TRBJ1-1,many,TRBV27,CTSSKGGDTEAFF,TGTACCAGCAGTAAGGGGGGGGACACTGAAGCTTTCTTT
TRBD2,TRBJ2-5,many,TRBV7-8,CASRSSGGAGYQETQYF,TGTGCCAGCAGATCGTCCGGGGGGGCCGGGTACCAAGAGACCCAGTACTTC
NA,TRBJ1-1,many,TRBV4-1,CASSQHIGRMNTEAFF,TGCGCCAGCAGCCAACACATAGGGCGCATGAACACTGAAGCTTTCTTT
NA,TRBJ2-5,many,TRBV28,CASSPLQGNQETQYF,TGTGCCAGCAGTCCCCTGCAGGGAAACCAAGAGACCCAGTACTTC
NA,TRBJ2-7,many,TRBV11-2,CASSQTDYEQYF,TGTGCCAGCAGCCAGACAGACTACGAGCAGTACTTC
NA,TRBJ2-7,many,TRBV5-1,CASSVAQGLGSSEQYF,TGCGCCAGCAGCGTAGCTCAGGGGCTTGGGAGCTCCGAGCAGTACTTC
NA,TRBJ2-7,many,TRBV27,CASSQTSEQYF,TGTGCCAGCTCGCAGACGTCCGAGCAGTACTTC
TRBD1,TRBJ2-7,many,TRBV28,CASSLSQGAGEQYF,TGTGCCAGCAGTTTATCACAGGGGGCGGGCGAGCAGTACTTC
NA,TRBJ1-5,many,TRBV28,CASALFSNQPQHF,TGTGCCAGCGCTCTATTTAGCAATCAGCCCCAGCATTTT
TRBD1,TRBJ2-7,many,TRBV7-2,CASSWGTGFEQYF,TGTGCCAGCAGCTGGGGGACAGGGTTCGAGCAGTACTTC
NA,TRBJ2-7,many,TRBV7-8,CASSFEWDPHEQYF,TGTGCCAGCAGTTTCGAGTGGGACCCCCACGAGCAGTACTTC
NA,TRBJ2-5,many,TRBV5-1,CASSLASEQETQYF,TGCGCCAGCAGCTTGGCGTCGGAGCAAGAGACCCAGTACTTC
TRBD2,TRBJ2-7,NA,TRBV27,CASGLSAGGSYEQYF,TGTGCCAGCGGTTTATCTGCGGGGGGCTCCTACGAGCAGTACTTC
TRBD1,TRBJ1-3,many,TRBV9,CASSLGQGYTGNTIYF,TGTGCCAGCAGCCTCGGACAGGGGTATACTGGAAACACCATATATTTT
TRBD1,TRBJ1-2,NA,TRBV2,CASREGQGDGYTF,TGTGCCAGCAGAGAAGGACAGGGGGATGGCTACACCTTC
NA,TRBJ1-1,NA,TRBV6-1,CASSRGGGYTEAFF,TGTGCCAGCAGCCGGGGAGGGGGGTACACTGAAGCTTTCTTT
NA,TRBJ1-3,many,TRBV6-1,CASSGRVGGRRNTIYF,TGTGCCAGCAGTGGGAGGGTCGGGGGCCGCAGAAACACCATATATTTT
NA,TRBJ2-6,many,TRBV11-2,CASSPDPGGANVLTF,TGTGCCAGCAGCCCTGACCCGGGAGGGGCCAACGTCCTGACTTTC
TRBD1,TRBJ1-1,many,TRBV15,CATSKAGQLNTEAFF,TGTGCCACCAGCAAAGCGGGACAGCTGAACACTGAAGCTTTCTTT
TRBD1,TRBJ1-5,NA,TRBV6-1,CASSEGTGWQPQHF,TGTGCCAGCAGTGAAGGGACAGGGTGGCAGCCCCAGCATTTT
NA,TRBJ1-6,many,TRBV11-2,CASTQRVGGENSPLHF,TGTGCCAGCACCCAGAGAGTAGGCGGAGAAAATTCACCCCTCCACTTT
NA,TRBJ1-5,many,TRBV9,CASSVDGLGNQPQHF,TGTGCCAGCAGCGTAGACGGGTTAGGGAATCAGCCCCAGCATTTT
TRBD1,TRBJ2-1,many,TRBV20-1,CSASRDSSYNEQFF,TGCAGTGCTAGCCGGGACAGCTCCTACAATGAGCAGTTCTTC
NA,TRBJ1-1,many,TRBV30,CAWRADSAEAFF,TGTGCCTGGAGAGCGGACAGCGCGGAAGCTTTCTTT
TRBD1,TRBJ1-3,few,TRBV10-3,CATTGQGNSGNTIYF,TGTGCCACCACGGGACAGGGAAACTCTGGAAACACCATATATTTT
NA,TRBJ1-1,many,TRBV20-1,CSASGSRTEAFF,TGCAGTGCTAGCGGGTCTCGCACTGAAGCTTTCTTT
TRBD1,TRBJ2-7,many,TRBV5-1,CASSLARDRGPSSYEQYF,TGCGCCAGCAGCTTGGCCCGGGACAGGGGCCCGAGCTCCTACGAGCAGTACTTC
NA,TRBJ2-2,many,TRBV28,CASSPGVGELFF,TGTGCCAGCAGCCCAGGGGTTGGGGAGCTGTTTTTT
NA,TRBJ1-5,many,TRBV6-1,CASTPTVRQPQHF,TGTGCCAGCACCCCCACGGTTAGACAGCCCCAGCATTTT
NA,TRBJ2-6,many,TRBV13,CASSPLYLRTEVSGANVLTF,TGTGCCAGCAGCCCCCTATACTTGAGGACAGAAGTCTCTGGGGCCAACGTCCTGACTTTC
NA,TRBJ1-1,NA,TRBV6-1,CANGPGGNTEAFF,TGTGCCAACGGCCCGGGCGGAAACACTGAAGCTTTCTTT
NA,TRBJ1-2,NA,TRBV28,CASSWTFYGYTF,TGTGCCAGCTCCTGGACTTTCTATGGCTACACCTTC
NA,TRBJ1-1,few,TRBV7-2,CASIRDGYEASF,TGTGCCAGCATCCGGGACGGTTATGAAGCTTCCTTT
TRBD1,TRBJ2-5,many,TRBV6-1,CASSQSTGGGETQYF,TGTGCCAGCAGTCAATCTACAGGGGGTGGGGAGACCCAGTACTTC
TRBD1,TRBJ1-3,once,TRBV6-1,CASRGQRPSGNTIYF,TGTGCCAGCAGGGGACAGCGCCCCTCTGGAAACACCATATATTTT